A selection of T cell receptor beta chains follows, all from one sample in a study of shared clonotypes between healthy human individuals. Some clones are missing from TCRdb's copy, which holds only in-frame ones; the method was immunoSEQ multiplex PCR. Seen here are around 440,000 clones, around 77% observed once, and the top ten hold more than 10%. The sequenced sample was PBMCs. The receptors were sampled from a woman aged 40 to 50 in good health. Some clones in this sample may be carry-over from other donors' samples. Each CDR3 is given with its conserved first and last residue. A D gene is named only where the DNA matches it firmly. Where a row states a size, it is once, few, many or the class of an expanded clone; other rows omit it.

j_call,clone_size,v_call,d_call,cdr3_nt,cdr3_aa
TRBJ2-7,-,TRBV5-1,-,TGCGCCAGCAGCTTGGGGGGAGACTCGATTGACTACTTC,CASSLGGDSIDYF
TRBJ1-3,-,TRBV9,TRBD1,TGTGCCAGCAGCGGACAGGGTTACGTTGGAAACACCATATATTTT,CASSGQGYVGNTIYF
TRBJ2-7,many,TRBV4-2,-,TGTGCCAGCAGCCAAGAGGCGGAGCCCCCCTACGAGCAGTACTTC,CASSQEAEPPYEQYF
TRBJ2-3,many,TRBV7-9,TRBD2,TGTGCCAGCAGCCAAAGGACTAGCGGCGAAGATACGCAGTATTTT,CASSQRTSGEDTQYF
TRBJ1-2,-,TRBV6-1,-,TGTGCCAGCAACCCGACTTCTTGGGTTGGGTATGGCTACACCTTC,CASNPTSWVGYGYTF
TRBJ2-7,-,TRBV11-1,-,TGTGCCAGCAGCTTAGCCCGGAGGGTCGGCGAGCAGTACTTC,CASSLARRVGEQYF
TRBJ1-4,once,TRBV28,-,TGTGCCAGCAGTTTGGCAGGGCCTGGAGGGAAACTGTTTTTT,CASSLAGPGGKLFF
TRBJ1-1,-,TRBV18,-,TGTGCCAGCTCACCTGGCGGGGGGCGAGACACTGAAGCTTTCTTT,CASSPGGGRDTEAFF
TRBJ2-5,many,TRBV7-2,TRBD1,TGTGCCAGCAGCTTAGCGGGACAGAGACAAGAGACCCAGTACTTC,CASSLAGQRQETQYF
TRBJ1-1,once,TRBV28,-,TGTGCCAGCAGCCGCGTGAACATGAACACTGAAGCTTTCTTT,CASSRVNMNTEAFF
TRBJ1-2,-,TRBV4-1,-,TGCGCCAGCAGCCGCCCCCCAGGGGTATATGGCTACACCTTC,CASSRPPGVYGYTF
TRBJ2-1,-,TRBV5-1,-,TGCGCCAGCAGCTTGACTAGCTCCAACAATGAGCAGTTCTTC,CASSLTSSNNEQFF
TRBJ2-3,once,TRBV5-1,TRBD2,TGCGCCAGCAGCCAGCGGGACTCAGGTTCTTCGGATACGCAGTATTTT,CASSQRDSGSSDTQYF
TRBJ1-2,-,TRBV29-1,TRBD1,TGCAGCGCCGAACAGGGGGGGGATGGCTACACCTTC,CSAEQGGDGYTF
TRBJ2-7,-,TRBV28,-,TGTGCCAGCAGTTTACCCCCGGGTTACGAGCAGTACTTC,CASSLPPGYEQYF
TRBJ2-5,-,TRBV7-3,TRBD2,TGTGCCAGCAGCCAAAGCGGGACTCAAGAGACCCAGTACTTC,CASSQSGTQETQYF
TRBJ2-1,-,TRBV11-2,TRBD2,TGTGCCAGCAGCTTAGCTCCTAGCGGGACCTACAATGAGCAGTTCTTC,CASSLAPSGTYNEQFF
TRBJ2-7,-,TRBV6-5,-,TGTGCCAGCAGCCTTAGCTCTTTGGGATCCTACGAGCAGTACTTC,CASSLSSLGSYEQYF
TRBJ1-1,many,TRBV18,TRBD1,TGTGCCAGCTCACTGCGCCCACAGGGGGTGAGAGACACTGAAGCTTTCTTT,CASSLRPQGVRDTEAFF
TRBJ1-2,-,TRBV4-1,TRBD1,TGCGCCAGCAGCCAGACAGGGACTGTTCGGAGCTATGGCTACACCTTC,CASSQTGTVRSYGYTF
TRBJ1-1,-,TRBV6-1,-,TGTGCCAGCAGTCCGAATCATTTGAGCACTGAAGCTTTCTTT,CASSPNHLSTEAFF
TRBJ2-5,-,TRBV7-2,-,TGTGCCAGCAGCTTAGTGGCGGCCCAAGAGACCCAGTACTTC,CASSLVAAQETQYF
TRBJ1-1,-,TRBV7-2,TRBD1,TGTGCCAGCAGCCTACTCGGACAGGGGAGCGACCTGAATGCTTTCTTT,CASSLLGQGSDLNAFF
TRBJ2-7,-,TRBV28,-,TGTGCCAGCAGTTTAGGACAGACAGTACCCTACGAGCAGTACTTC,CASSLGQTVPYEQYF
TRBJ1-2,-,TRBV7-9,-,TGTGCCAGCAGCTTAGGACAGTCCCGGAACTATGGCTACACCTTC,CASSLGQSRNYGYTF
TRBJ1-2,-,TRBV5-1,TRBD1,TGCGCCAGCAGCCCGGACAGGGGGCTAGGCTATGGCTACACCTTC,CASSPDRGLGYGYTF
TRBJ2-5,-,TRBV4-1,-,TGCGCCAGCAGCCAAGGGAGCGGATCCCTCTCAGAGACCCAGTACTTC,CASSQGSGSLSETQYF
TRBJ2-5,few,TRBV18,-,TGTGCCAGCTCACGGCGGTACCAAGAGACCCAGTACTTC,CASSRRYQETQYF
TRBJ2-3,-,TRBV9,TRBD1,TGTGCCAGCAGCGATTTCGGGACAGGGGGTACAGATACGCAGTATTTT,CASSDFGTGGTDTQYF
TRBJ1-2,-,TRBV10-3,-,TGTGCCATCAGTGCCGGGACGGCTAACCACTACACCTTC,CAISAGTANHYTF
TRBJ2-1,-,TRBV5-6,-,TGTGCCAGCAGCTTAGACCGAGAAACCTACAATGAGCAGTTCTTC,CASSLDRETYNEQFF
TRBJ2-7,-,TRBV20-1,-,TGCAGTGCTAGTGGGCAGTCCGAGCAGTACTTC,CSASGQSEQYF
TRBJ1-2,-,TRBV28,TRBD1,TGTGCCAGCAGTGGGACAGGAGCTAACTATGGCTACACCTTC,CASSGTGANYGYTF
TRBJ2-7,-,TRBV27,TRBD1,TGTGCCAGCAGTAGGACAGGCCTTTCATCGTTCTACGAGCAGTACTTC,CASSRTGLSSFYEQYF
TRBJ2-5,-,TRBV5-1,TRBD2,TGCGCCAGCAGCCTGGGACTAGCGGGAGGCACCCAAGAGACCCAGTACTTC,CASSLGLAGGTQETQYF